The sequence of this TCR beta chain was determined in a study of T cell responses to AZD1222 COVID-19 vaccine. Study-level information: Combined were second doses at about 4 or about 12 weeks.

This CDR3 has 14 amino acids. Losses at the gene ends were 5 bases for V and 7 bases for J; bases not matched to a gene: 8. Germline V lookup: CDR1 SGHTA, CDR2 FQGNSA. Notes on this clone: Its antigen is still unknown.

Some clones are missing from TCRdb's copy, which holds only in-frame ones; the method was immunoSEQ multiplex PCR. The data contain 90,000 to 110,000 clones, around 90% of them singletons. Findings of the study overall: Spike was spanned by vaccine-associated CD4 TCRs, with dominance at 160-218 and 743-854.

This material consisted of peripheral blood, taken on day 0 of AZD1222 vaccination. This receptor was taken from an adult in good health. V and J are TRBV7-2 and TRBJ2-1; 7 nucleotides agree with TRBD2. CDR3 in DNA: TGTGCCAGCAGCCCCGGACTAGTTAATAATGAGCAGTTCTTC. Protein product: CASSPGLVNNEQFF. Together with reference TRBV7-2 and TRBJ2-1, the CDR3 gives the full variable domain: GAGVSQSPSNKVTEKGKDVELRCDPISGHTALYWYRQSLGQGLEFLIYFQGNSAPDKSGLPSDRFSAERTGGSVSTLTIQRTQQEDSAVYLCASSPGLVNNEQFFGPGTRLTVL.